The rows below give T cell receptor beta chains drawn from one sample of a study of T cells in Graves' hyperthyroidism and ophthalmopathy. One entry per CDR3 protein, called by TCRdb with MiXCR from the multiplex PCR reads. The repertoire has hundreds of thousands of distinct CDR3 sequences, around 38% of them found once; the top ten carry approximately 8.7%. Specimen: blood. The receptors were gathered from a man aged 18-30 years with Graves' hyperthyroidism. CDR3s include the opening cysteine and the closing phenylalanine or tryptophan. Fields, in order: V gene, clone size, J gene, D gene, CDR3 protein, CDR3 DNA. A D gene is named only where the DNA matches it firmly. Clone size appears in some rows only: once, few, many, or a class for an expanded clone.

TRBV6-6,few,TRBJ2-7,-,CASSFQGGEQYF,TGTGCCAGCAGTTTTCAGGGTGGTGAGCAGTACTTC
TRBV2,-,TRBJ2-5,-,CASSVNRVETQYF,TGTGCCAGCAGCGTCAACAGGGTGGAGACCCAGTACTTC
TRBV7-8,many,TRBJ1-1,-,CASSLARGFAAFF,TGTGCCAGCAGCTTAGCGAGGGGGTTCGCAGCTTTCTTT
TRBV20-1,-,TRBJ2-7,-,CSAAGTTAYEQYF,TGCAGTGCCGCCGGGACCACCGCCTACGAGCAGTACTTC
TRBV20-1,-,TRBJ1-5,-,CSARDQGGTNQPQHF,TGCAGTGCTAGAGATCAGGGAGGGACGAATCAGCCCCAGCATTTT
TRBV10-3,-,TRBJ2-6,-,CASRTLGSGANVLTF,TGTGCCAGCAGGACCTTGGGCTCTGGGGCCAACGTCCTGACTTTC
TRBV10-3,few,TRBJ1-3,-,CASSYDRSSGNTIYF,TGTGCCAGCAGTTACGACCGAAGCTCTGGAAACACCATATATTTT
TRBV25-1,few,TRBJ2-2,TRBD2,CASSETSGGGTVFF,TGTGCCAGCAGTGAGACTAGCGGGGGTGGTACGGTGTTTTTT
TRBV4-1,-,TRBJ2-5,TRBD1,CASSQDRGQGRETQYF,TGCGCCAGCAGCCAAGATCGGGGACAGGGACGAGAGACCCAGTACTTC
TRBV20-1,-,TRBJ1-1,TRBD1,CSAEDREVEGAFF,TGCAGTGCCGAGGACAGGGAGGTTGAAGGGGCTTTCTTT
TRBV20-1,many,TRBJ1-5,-,CSARGGDQPQHF,TGCAGTGCGAGGGGAGGGGATCAGCCCCAGCATTTT
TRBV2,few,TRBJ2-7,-,CASSEWAGNYEQYF,TGTGCCAGCAGTGAATGGGCAGGGAACTACGAGCAGTACTTC
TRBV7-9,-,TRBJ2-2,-,CASTSPTVLVSDWIGELFF,TGTGCCAGCACCTCACCCACGGTTCTGGTCAGCGATTGGATCGGGGAGCTGTTTTTT
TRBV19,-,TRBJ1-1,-,CASSGRDLNTEAFF,TGTGCCAGTAGTGGCAGAGATTTGAACACTGAAGCTTTCTTT
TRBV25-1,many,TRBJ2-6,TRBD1,CASSRGTGRPGANVLTF,TGTGCCAGCAGCCGCGGGACAGGGAGGCCTGGGGCCAACGTCCTGACTTTC
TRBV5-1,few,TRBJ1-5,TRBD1,CASSLMPTGMSNQPQHF,TGCGCCAGCAGCTTAATGCCGACAGGGATGAGCAATCAGCCCCAGCATTTT
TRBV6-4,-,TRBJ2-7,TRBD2,CASRSGRVYEQYF,TGTGCCAGCAGAAGCGGGAGGGTCTACGAGCAGTACTTC
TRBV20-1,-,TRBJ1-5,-,CSASNLANSNQPQHF,TGCAGTGCTAGTAATTTGGCTAATAGCAATCAGCCCCAGCATTTT
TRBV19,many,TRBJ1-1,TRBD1,CASRQGFTEAFF,TGTGCCAGCCGACAGGGGTTCACTGAAGCTTTCTTT
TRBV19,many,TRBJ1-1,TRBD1,CAASDRGTEAFF,TGTGCCGCTTCGGACAGGGGCACTGAAGCTTTCTTT
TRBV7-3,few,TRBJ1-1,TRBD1,CASSPGTGPLLNTEAFF,TGTGCCAGCAGCCCCGGGACAGGGCCCCTCCTGAACACTGAAGCTTTCTTT
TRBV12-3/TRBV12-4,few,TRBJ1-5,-,CASSLDESQPQHF,TGTGCCAGCAGTTTGGACGAGAGTCAGCCCCAGCATTTT
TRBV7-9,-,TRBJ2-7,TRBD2,CASSFGLAGGNHEQYF,TGTGCCAGCAGCTTCGGACTAGCGGGGGGTAACCACGAGCAGTACTTC
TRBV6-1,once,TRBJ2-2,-,CASSGTRADNTGELFF,TGTGCCAGCAGTGGAACTAGAGCGGACAACACCGGGGAGCTGTTTTTT
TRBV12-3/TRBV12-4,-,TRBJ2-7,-,CASTVTASDYEQYF,TGTGCCAGCACCGTGACTGCCTCGGACTACGAGCAGTACTTC
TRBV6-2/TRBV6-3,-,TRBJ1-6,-,CASTVGGGGRSPLHF,TGTGCCAGCACCGTAGGTGGGGGCGGTAGGTCACCCCTCCACTTT
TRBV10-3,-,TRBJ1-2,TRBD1,CASSRPGTGIDGYTF,TGTGCCAGCAGCCGTCCCGGGACAGGGATCGATGGCTACACCTTC
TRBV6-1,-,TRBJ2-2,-,CASKPFTNTGELFF,TGTGCCAGCAAACCTTTCACGAACACCGGGGAGCTGTTTTTT
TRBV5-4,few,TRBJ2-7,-,CASSSGTYGDEQYF,TGTGCCAGCAGCTCCGGGACCTATGGGGACGAGCAGTACTTC
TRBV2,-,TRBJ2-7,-,CASSATTRGVSYEQYF,TGTGCCAGCAGTGCTACCACCAGGGGTGTCAGCTACGAGCAGTACTTC
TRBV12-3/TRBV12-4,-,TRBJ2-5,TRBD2,CASSLASGVPETQYF,TGTGCCAGCAGTTTAGCTAGCGGGGTGCCAGAGACCCAGTACTTC
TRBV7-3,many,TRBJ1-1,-,CASSLTAGNTEAFF,TGTGCCAGCAGCTTAACGGCGGGGAACACTGAAGCTTTCTTT
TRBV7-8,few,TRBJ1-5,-,CASSLETGHQPQHF,TGTGCCAGCAGCTTAGAGACAGGACATCAGCCCCAGCATTTT
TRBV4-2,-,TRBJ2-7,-,CASSRLRGANYEQYF,TGTGCCAGCAGCCGCCTCAGGGGCGCTAACTACGAGCAGTACTTC
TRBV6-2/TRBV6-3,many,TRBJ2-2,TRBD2,CASRSGGDTGELFF,TGTGCCAGCAGATCGGGGGGAGATACCGGGGAGCTGTTTTTT
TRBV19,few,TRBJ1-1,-,CASSIAGSNTEAFF,TGTGCCAGTAGTATAGCTGGGTCGAACACTGAAGCTTTCTTT
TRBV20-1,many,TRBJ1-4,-,CSALPDGEKLFF,TGCAGTGCCCTCCCGGACGGTGAAAAACTGTTTTTT
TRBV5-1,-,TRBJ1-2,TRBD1,CASSFGQGNGYGYTF,TGCGCCAGCAGCTTTGGACAGGGGAACGGCTATGGCTACACCTTC
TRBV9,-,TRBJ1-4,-,CASSVTQGGEKLFF,TGTGCCAGCAGCGTAACACAGGGAGGTGAAAAACTGTTTTTT
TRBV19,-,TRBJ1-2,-,CASSYSPPRAGGYTF,TGTGCCAGTAGTTATTCCCCCCCTAGGGCTGGCGGCTACACCTTC
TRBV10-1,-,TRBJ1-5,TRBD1,CASSDPGTGDSNQPQHF,TGCGCCAGCAGTGATCCCGGGACAGGGGATAGCAATCAGCCCCAGCATTTT
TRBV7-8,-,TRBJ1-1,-,CASSPQVTVGEAFF,TGTGCCAGCAGCCCTCAAGTAACGGTGGGAGAAGCTTTCTTT
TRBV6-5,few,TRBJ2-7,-,CASSSGTEGNEQYF,TGTGCCAGCAGTTCCGGGACCGAGGGGAACGAGCAGTACTTC
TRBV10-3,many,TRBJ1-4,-,CAISESKGTGEKLFF,TGTGCCATCAGTGAGTCGAAGGGAACAGGAGAAAAACTGTTTTTT
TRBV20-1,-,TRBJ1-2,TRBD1,CSARRGRNYGYTF,TGCAGTGCTAGAAGGGGGCGAAACTATGGCTACACCTTC
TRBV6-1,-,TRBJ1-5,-,CASSVPLGGNQPQHF,TGTGCCAGCAGTGTCCCTCTCGGGGGCAATCAGCCCCAGCATTTT
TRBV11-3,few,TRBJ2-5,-,CASSVAWDVQETQYF,TGTGCCAGCAGCGTCGCATGGGACGTCCAAGAGACCCAGTACTTC
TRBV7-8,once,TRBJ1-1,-,CASSLVGGIEAFF,TGTGCCAGCAGCTTGGTGGGGGGCATTGAAGCTTTCTTT
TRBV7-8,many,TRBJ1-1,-,CASTLKPRNTEAFF,TGTGCCAGCACCCTAAAGCCCAGGAACACTGAAGCTTTCTTT
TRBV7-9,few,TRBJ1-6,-,CASSQGGRPTADSPLHF,TGTGCCAGCAGCCAAGGAGGCAGGCCGACAGCGGACTCACCCCTCCACTTT
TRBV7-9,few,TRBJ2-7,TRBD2,CASSPPGTSGYEQYF,TGTGCCAGCAGTCCGCCCGGGACTAGCGGGTACGAGCAGTACTTC
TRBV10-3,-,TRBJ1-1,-,CASSYDVRGEAFF,TGTGCCAGCAGCTATGACGTCCGAGGTGAAGCTTTCTTT
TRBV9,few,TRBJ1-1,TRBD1,CASSLGPRDSMNTEAFF,TGTGCCAGCAGCTTAGGCCCCCGGGACAGTATGAACACTGAAGCTTTCTTT
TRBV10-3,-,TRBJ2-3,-,CAISESPRGGTDTQYF,TGTGCCATCAGTGAGTCCCCACGGGGTGGCACAGATACGCAGTATTTT
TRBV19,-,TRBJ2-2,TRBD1,CASVRGTGTGDTGELFF,TGTGCCAGTGTTCGGGGGACCGGGACAGGGGACACCGGGGAGCTGTTTTTT
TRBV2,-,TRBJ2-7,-,CASSYGSVPDEQYF,TGTGCCAGCAGTTACGGGTCAGTCCCCGACGAGCAGTACTTC
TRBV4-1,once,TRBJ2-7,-,CASSQGRPGYEQYF,TGCGCCAGCAGCCAAGGTCGGCCAGGATACGAGCAGTACTTC
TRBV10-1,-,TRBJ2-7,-,CASSEGGSTGEQYF,TGCGCCAGCAGTGAAGGGGGATCCACCGGGGAGCAGTACTTC
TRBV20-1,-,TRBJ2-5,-,CSARFFNQETQYF,TGCAGTGCTAGGTTCTTCAACCAAGAGACCCAGTACTTC